This TCR beta chain was sequenced during a study of blood T cells in healthy people across ages. Primed by a sample-barcoded 5' primer and a J-beta primer mix, a second PCR proceeded for about 6 to 11 cycles. TCRdb independently ran MiXCR on the 5' RACE reads; one entry per CDR3 protein. The sample yields 630,000 or so distinct CDR3 sequences, approximately 30% seen once. The sample holds many counts of this clonotype. Its target is not known. General observations from the study: A conclusive naive versus antigen-experienced comparison was prevented by the unsorted PBMCs. The donors' CMV status was not determined, possibly confounding changes in expanded clonotypes.

CDR1 and CDR2 (germline): SGHRS, YFSETQ. Trimming stripped 0 bases from V and 9 bases from J, with 19 bases between. This CDR3 is built from 16 residues. This sequence was found in a woman at least 80 years old in good health. The chain employs TRBV5-1 and TRBJ2-1; D might be TRBD2 (7 bases). Sequenced: blood. The CDR3 here is CASSLVGRPRGGEQFF. The DNA for the CDR3 is TGCGCCAGCAGCTTGGTAGGCAGGCCGAGGGGGGGTGAGCAGTTCTTC.